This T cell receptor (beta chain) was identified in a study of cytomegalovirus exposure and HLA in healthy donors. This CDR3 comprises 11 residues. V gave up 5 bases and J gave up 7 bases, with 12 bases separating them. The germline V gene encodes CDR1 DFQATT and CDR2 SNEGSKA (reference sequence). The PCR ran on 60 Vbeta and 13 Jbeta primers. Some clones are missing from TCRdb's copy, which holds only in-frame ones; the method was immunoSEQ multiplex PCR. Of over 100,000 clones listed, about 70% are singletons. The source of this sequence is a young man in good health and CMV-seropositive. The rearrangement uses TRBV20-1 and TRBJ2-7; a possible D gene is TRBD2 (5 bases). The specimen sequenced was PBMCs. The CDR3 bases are TGCAGTGCTCGAAGAGGGATGGAGCAGTACTTC. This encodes CSARRGMEQYF.